The next 11 T cell receptor beta chains were all read from a single sample in a study of T cells in Graves' hyperthyroidism and ophthalmopathy. RNA transcripts yielded amplified TCR beta CDR3 regions. The HTBI primer set served for first-round RT-PCR of the TCR CDR3. TCRdb used MiXCR to reprocess the multiplex PCR reads, holding one entry per CDR3 protein. The sample carries around 700,000 distinct CDR3 sequences, about 19% recorded once. The material sequenced was blood. The receptors stem from a woman between 50 and 59 years old with Graves' hyperthyroidism that later progressed to Graves' ophthalmopathy.

In this sample, this clonotype turned up many times. The chain carries TRBV20-1 and TRBJ1-2; tentatively, D is TRBD1 (6 bases). The germline V gene encodes CDR1 DFQATT and CDR2 SNEGSKA (reference sequence). The CDR3 spans 13 residues. Trimming cost V 6 bases and J 4 bases, with 15 bases left between them. Written as DNA, the CDR3 is TGCAGTGCCTCCACCAGGGGAGCCTATGGCTACACCTTC. Protein product: CSASTRGAYGYTF.

This clonotype appeared many times. The rearrangement joins TRBV20-1 to TRBJ1-2, with D perhaps TRBD1 (5 bases). CDR1 is DFQATT and CDR2 is SNEGSKA in the germline V gene (reference sequence). The CDR3 extends over 13 amino acids. V lost 3 bases and J 4 bases, leaving 12 bases between the germline ends. This chain's CDR3 is CSASPPGFYGYTF. CDR3 nucleotides: TGCAGTGCTAGTCCCCCAGGGTTCTATGGCTACACCTTC.

The table lists this clonotype with a few counts. This chain joins TRBV12-3 or TRBV12-4 and TRBJ1-2, with D possibly being TRBD1 (6 bases). Trimming cost V 5 bases and J 5 bases, with 12 bases left between them. This CDR3 spans 13 amino acids. CDR3 protein: CASSRSGTYGYTF. CDR3 nucleotide sequence: TGTGCCAGCAGTAGATCCGGGACATATGGCTACACCTTC.

There are a few counts of this clonotype. The CDR3 bases are TGTGCCAGCAGCTTATCTCGGGGTCGCCCTAGGGGCACAGATACGCAGTATTTT. This translates into CASSLSRGRPRGTDTQYF. The J gene is TRBJ2-3, the V gene TRBV7-2, with D perhaps matching TRBD2 (5 bases). Deletions cut 2 bases from V and 1 base from J, with 19 bases between. CDR1 is SGHTA, CDR2 FQGNSA, per germline. The CDR3 runs to 18 residues.

V gene TRBV10-3 combines with J gene TRBJ1-1; D might be TRBD1 (5 bases). With 1 base removed from V and 7 bases from J, the gap between germline ends came to 10 bases. The CDR3 is 13 residues long. Germline V gives CDR1 ENHRY, CDR2 SYGVKD. In DNA, the CDR3 is TGTGCCATCAGTGAGTTGGGGACCGATGAAGCTTTCTTT. Amino acid sequence: CAISELGTDEAFF.

At least ten counts were recorded for this clonotype. The rearrangement joins TRBV5-8 to TRBJ1-1; possible D gene TRBD1, 6 bases. CDR3 length equals 17 residues. The V end lost 0 bases, the J end lost 1 base, and 16 bases lay between the germline ends. CDR1 SGHTS and CDR2 YDEGEE come from the germline V gene. The CDR3: CASSLGAGGGRNTEAFF. The CDR3 DNA is TGTGCCAGCAGCTTGGGCGCCGGGGGCGGCAGGAACACTGAAGCTTTCTTT.

Ten or more counts support this clonotype. This chain links TRBV5-6 with TRBJ2-1, with D possibly being TRBD1 or TRBD2 (5 bases each). This CDR3 contains 13 residues. Germline values: CDR1 SGHDT, CDR2 YYEEEE. Deletions cut 0 bases from V and 8 bases from J, with 9 bases between. Written as DNA, the CDR3 is TGTGCCAGCAGCTTGGGAAGGGGACATGAGCAGTTCTTC. Its translation: CASSLGRGHEQFF.

The table lists this clonotype with many counts. The V gene is TRBV5-6, the J gene TRBJ2-1; the D gene could be TRBD1 or TRBD2 (5 bases each). V lost 4 bases and J 1 base, leaving 12 bases between the germline ends. The germline V gene encodes CDR1 SGHDT and CDR2 YYEEEE. The CDR3 consists of 15 residues. CDR3 region: CASSPTGRSYNEQFF. The DNA of the CDR3 is TGTGCCAGCAGCCCGACGGGGCGATCCTACAATGAGCAGTTCTTC.

A few counts support this clonotype. The chain combines TRBV12-5 with TRBJ1-1, with D tentatively TRBD1 (6 bases). The CDR3 is 17 amino acids. Trimming removed 0 bases from V and 3 bases from J, with 17 bases in between. Germline loops: CDR1 LGHNT, CDR2 FRNRAP. CDR3: CASGLVQRITGYTEAFF. Written as DNA, the CDR3 is TGTGCTAGTGGTTTGGTACAGAGAATTACAGGGTACACTGAAGCTTTCTTT.

The J gene is TRBJ2-5, the V gene TRBV4-1; possibly TRBD2 for D (7 bases). Trimming left V 0 bases short and J 4 bases short, with 21 bases between. The length of the CDR3 is 18 residues. In germline, CDR1 is MGHRA, CDR2 YSYEKL. CDR3 region: CASSQERAGGGVGETQYF. The CDR3 bases are TGCGCCAGCAGCCAAGAACGGGCAGGCGGGGGCGTCGGAGAGACCCAGTACTTC.

This clonotype was recorded a few times. CDR3 bases: TGCGCCAGCAGCTTGGTGTGGGATGGGAACACTGAAGCTTTCTTT. Protein: CASSLVWDGNTEAFF. This chain uses TRBV5-1 with TRBJ1-1; D unclear. The CDR3 is 15 residues long. The V gene's germline CDR1 is SGHRS and CDR2 YFSETQ. The V and J ends lost 0 bases and 1 base respectively, with 10 bases between them. Full variable domain (outside the CDR3, taken from reference TRBV5-1 and TRBJ1-1): KAGVTQTPRYLIKTRGQQVTLSCSPISGHRSVSWYQQTPGQGLQFLFEYFSETQRNKGNFPGRFSGRQFSNSRSEMNVSTLELGDSALYLCASSLVWDGNTEAFFGQGTRLTVV.